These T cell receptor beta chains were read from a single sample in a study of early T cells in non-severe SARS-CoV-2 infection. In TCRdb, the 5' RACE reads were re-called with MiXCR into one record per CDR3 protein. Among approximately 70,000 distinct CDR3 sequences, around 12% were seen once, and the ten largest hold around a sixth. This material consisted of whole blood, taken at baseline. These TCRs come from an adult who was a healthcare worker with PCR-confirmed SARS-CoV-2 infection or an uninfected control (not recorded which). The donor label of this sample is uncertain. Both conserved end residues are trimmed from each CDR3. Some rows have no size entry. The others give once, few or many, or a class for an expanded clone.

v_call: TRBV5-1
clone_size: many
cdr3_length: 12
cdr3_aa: ASSPGQGGYEQF

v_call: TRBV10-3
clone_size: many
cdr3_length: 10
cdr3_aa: AISTSGETQY

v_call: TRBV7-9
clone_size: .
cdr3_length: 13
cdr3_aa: ASSRRTSGDYEQF

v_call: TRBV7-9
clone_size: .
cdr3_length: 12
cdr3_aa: ASSRRWGGHGYT

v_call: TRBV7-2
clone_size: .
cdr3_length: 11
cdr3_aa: ASSASLNTEAF

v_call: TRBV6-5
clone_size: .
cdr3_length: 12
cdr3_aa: ASSYSGQGYGYT

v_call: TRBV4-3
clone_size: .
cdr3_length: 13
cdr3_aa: ASSQGPAGPQPQH

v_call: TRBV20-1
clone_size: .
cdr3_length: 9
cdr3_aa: SAIGRTEAF

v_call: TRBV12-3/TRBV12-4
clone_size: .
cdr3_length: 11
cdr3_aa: ASSNTGLYGYT

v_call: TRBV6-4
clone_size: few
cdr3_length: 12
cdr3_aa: ASSQDFGTTEAF

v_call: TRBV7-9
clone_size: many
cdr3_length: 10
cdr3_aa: ASSWGSSEAF

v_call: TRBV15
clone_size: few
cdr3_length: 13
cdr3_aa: ATSRAGRTQETQY

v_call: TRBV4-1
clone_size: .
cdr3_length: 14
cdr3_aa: ASSQVPQGWAYEQY

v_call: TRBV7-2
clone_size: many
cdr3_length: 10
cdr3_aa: ASSRYRYGYT

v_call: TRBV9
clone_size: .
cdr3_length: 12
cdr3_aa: ASSPPLGEPEAF

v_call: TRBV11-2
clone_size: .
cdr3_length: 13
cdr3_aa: ASSRLAGDYNEQF

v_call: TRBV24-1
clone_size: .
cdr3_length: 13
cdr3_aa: ATSDPGTSGGTQY

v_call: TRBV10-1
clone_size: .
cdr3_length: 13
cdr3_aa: ASSDQGLARGELF

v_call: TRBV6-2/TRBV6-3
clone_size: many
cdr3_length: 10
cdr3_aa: ASRPRVSEQY

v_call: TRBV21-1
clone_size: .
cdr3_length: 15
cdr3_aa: ASSKSSGRGSSYEQY

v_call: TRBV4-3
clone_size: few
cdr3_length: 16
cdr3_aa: ASSQDETASFMNTEAF

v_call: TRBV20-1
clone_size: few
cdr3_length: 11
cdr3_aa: SARGQASYGYT

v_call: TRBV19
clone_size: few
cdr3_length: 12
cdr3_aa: ASSMTGGYNEQF

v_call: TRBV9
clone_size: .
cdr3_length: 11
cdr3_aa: ASSVEGVDIQY

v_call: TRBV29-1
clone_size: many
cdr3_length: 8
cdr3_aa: SVENTEAF

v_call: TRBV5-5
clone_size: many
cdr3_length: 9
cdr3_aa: ASSLLTEKA

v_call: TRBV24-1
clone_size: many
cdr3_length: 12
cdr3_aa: ATSGAGAVDTQY

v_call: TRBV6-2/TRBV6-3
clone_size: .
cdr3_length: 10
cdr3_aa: ASSNRQNGYT

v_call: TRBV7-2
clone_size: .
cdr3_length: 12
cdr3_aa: ASSQGTGDGLRY